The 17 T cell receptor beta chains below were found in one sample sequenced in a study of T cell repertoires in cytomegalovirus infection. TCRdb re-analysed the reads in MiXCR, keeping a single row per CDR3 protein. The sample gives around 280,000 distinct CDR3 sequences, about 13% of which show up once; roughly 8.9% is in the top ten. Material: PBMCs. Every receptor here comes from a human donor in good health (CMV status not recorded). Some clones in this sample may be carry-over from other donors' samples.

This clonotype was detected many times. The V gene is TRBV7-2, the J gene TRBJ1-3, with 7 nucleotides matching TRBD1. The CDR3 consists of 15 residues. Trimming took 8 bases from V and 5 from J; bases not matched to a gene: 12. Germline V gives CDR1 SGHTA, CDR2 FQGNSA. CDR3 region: CASRGEGARRNTIYF. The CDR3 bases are TGTGCCAGCCGGGGCGAGGGGGCGCGAAGAAACACCATATATTTT.

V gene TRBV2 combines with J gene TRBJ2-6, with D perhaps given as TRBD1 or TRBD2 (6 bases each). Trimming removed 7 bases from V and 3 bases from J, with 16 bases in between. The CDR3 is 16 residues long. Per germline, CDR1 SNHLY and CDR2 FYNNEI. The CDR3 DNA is TGTGCCAGCAAGCTGGGGGGCGCAGGTGGGGCCAACGTCCTGACTTTC. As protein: CASKLGGAGGANVLTF. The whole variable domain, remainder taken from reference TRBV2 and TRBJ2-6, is EPEVTQTPSHQVTQMGQEVILRCVPISNHLYFYWYRQILGQKVEFLVSFYNNEISEKSEIFDDQFSVERPDGSNFTLKIRSTKLEDSAMYFCASKLGGAGGANVLTFGAGSRLTVL.

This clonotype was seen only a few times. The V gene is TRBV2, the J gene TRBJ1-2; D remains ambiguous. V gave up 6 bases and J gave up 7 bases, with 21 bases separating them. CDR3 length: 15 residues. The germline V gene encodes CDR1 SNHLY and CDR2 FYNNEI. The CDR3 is CASRALVSTAGGYTF. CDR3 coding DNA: TGTGCCAGCAGGGCTCTTGTCTCTACCGCCGGTGGCTACACCTTC.

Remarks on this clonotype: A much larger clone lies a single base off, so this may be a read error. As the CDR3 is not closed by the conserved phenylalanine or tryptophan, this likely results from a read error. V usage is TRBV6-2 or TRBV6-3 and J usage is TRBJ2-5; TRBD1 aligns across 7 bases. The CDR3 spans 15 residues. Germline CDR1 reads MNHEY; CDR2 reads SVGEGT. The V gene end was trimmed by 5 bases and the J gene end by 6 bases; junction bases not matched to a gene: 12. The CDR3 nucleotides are TGTGCCAGCAGTCCAATAAAAGGACAGGACCAGACCCAGTACCTC. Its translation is CASSPIKGQDQTQYL.

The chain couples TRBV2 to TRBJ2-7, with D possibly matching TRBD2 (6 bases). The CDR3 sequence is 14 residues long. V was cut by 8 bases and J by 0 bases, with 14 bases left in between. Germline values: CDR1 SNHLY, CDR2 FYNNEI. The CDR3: CASSRGWSSYEQYF. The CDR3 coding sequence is TGTGCCAGCTCCCGGGGGTGGAGCTCCTACGAGCAGTACTTC.

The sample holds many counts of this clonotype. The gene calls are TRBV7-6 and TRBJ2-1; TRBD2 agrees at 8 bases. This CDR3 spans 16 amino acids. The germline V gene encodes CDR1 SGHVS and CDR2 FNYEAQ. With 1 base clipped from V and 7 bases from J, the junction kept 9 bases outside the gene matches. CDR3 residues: CASSLVAGQIGNEQFF. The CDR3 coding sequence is TGTGCCAGCAGCTTAGTAGCGGGGCAGATTGGGAATGAGCAGTTCTTC.

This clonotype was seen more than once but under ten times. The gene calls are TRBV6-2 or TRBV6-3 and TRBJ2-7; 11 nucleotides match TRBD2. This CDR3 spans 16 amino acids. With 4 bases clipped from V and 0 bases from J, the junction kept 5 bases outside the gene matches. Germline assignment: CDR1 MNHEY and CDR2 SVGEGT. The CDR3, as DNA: TGTGCCAGCAGTTCCCCGGGACTAGCGGTCTCCTACGAGCAGTACTTC. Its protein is CASSSPGLAVSYEQYF.

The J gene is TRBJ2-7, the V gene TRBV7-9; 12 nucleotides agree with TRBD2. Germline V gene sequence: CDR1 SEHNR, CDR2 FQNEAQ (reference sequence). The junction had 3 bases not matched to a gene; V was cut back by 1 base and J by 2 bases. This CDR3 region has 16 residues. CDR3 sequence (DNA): TGTGCCAGCAGCTTAGGACTAGCGGGGGACACCTACGAGCAGTACTTC. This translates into CASSLGLAGDTYEQYF.

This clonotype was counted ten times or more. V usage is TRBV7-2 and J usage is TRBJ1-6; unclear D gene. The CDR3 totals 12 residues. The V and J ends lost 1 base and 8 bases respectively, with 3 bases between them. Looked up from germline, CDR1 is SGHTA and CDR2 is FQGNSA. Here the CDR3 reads CASSLGDSPLHF. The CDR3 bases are TGTGCCAGCAGCTTAGGCGATTCACCCCTCCACTTT.

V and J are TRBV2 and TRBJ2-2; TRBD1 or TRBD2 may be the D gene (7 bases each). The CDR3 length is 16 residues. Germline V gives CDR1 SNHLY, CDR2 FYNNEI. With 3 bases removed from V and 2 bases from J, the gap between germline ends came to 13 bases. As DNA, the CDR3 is TGTGCCAGCAGTGAGCGCAGGGGGGGTAACACCGGGGAGCTGTTTTTT. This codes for CASSERRGGNTGELFF.

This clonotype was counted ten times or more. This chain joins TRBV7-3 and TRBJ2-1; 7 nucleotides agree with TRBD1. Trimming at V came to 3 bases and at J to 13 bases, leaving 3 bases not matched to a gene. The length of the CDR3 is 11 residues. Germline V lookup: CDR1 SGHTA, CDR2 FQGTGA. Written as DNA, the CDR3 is TGTGCCAGCAGCTTCGGACAGGTCCAGTTCTTC. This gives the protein CASSFGQVQFF.

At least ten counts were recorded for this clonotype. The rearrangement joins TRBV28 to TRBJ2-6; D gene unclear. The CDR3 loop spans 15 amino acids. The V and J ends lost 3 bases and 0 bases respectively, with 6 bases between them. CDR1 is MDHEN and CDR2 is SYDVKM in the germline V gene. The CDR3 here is CASSFLSSGANVLTF. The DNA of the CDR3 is TGTGCCAGCAGTTTCCTCAGCTCTGGGGCCAACGTCCTGACTTTC. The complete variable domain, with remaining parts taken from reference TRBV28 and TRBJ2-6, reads DVKVTQSSRYLVKRTGEKVFLECVQDMDHENMFWYRQDPGLGLRLIYFSYDVKMKEKGDIPEGYSVSREKKERFSLILESASTNQTSMYLCASSFLSSGANVLTFGAGSRLTVL.

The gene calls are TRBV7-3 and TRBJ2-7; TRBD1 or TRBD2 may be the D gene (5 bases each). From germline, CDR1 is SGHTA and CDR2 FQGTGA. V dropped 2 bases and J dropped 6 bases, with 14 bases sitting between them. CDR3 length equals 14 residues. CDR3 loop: CASSLPGPRAEQYF. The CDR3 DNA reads TGTGCCAGCAGCTTACCGGGACCGAGGGCCGAGCAGTACTTC.

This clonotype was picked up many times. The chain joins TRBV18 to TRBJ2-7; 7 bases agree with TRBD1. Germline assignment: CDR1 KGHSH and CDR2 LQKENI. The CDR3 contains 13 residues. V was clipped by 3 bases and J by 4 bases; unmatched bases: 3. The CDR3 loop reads CASSPGTVYEQYF. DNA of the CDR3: TGTGCCAGCTCACCGGGGACAGTTTACGAGCAGTACTTC.

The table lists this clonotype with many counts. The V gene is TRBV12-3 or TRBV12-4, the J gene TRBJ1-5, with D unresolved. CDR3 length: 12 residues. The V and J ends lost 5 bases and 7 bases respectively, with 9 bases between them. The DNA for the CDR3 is TGTGCCAGCAGTCCCGAGCGCCAGCCCCAGCATTTT. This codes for CASSPERQPQHF.

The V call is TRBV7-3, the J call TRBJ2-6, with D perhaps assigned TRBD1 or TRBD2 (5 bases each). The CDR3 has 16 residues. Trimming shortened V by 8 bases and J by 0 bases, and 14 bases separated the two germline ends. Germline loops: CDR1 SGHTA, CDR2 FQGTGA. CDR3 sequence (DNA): TGTGCCAGCGGGACGGGGCCTCGCTCTGGGGCCAACGTCCTGACTTTC. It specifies CASGTGPRSGANVLTF.

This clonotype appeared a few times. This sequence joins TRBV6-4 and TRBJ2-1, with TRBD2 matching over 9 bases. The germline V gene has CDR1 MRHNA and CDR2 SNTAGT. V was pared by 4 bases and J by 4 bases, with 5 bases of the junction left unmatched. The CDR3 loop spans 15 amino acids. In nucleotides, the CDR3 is TGTGCCAGCAGTGGTGGAGCGGGGGGTTACAATGAGCAGTTCTTC. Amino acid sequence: CASSGGAGGYNEQFF.